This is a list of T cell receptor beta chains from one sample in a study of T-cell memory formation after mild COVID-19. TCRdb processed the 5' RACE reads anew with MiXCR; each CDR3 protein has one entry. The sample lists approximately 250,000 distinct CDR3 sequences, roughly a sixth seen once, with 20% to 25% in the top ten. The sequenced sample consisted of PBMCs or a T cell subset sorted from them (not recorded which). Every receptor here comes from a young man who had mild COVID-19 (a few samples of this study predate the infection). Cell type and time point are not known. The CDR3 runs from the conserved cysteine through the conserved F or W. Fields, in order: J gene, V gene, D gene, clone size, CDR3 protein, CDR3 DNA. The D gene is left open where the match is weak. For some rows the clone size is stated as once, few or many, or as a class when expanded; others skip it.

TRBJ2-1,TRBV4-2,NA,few,CASSQDLEHNEQFF,TGTGCCAGCAGCCAAGATCTCGAGCACAATGAGCAGTTCTTC
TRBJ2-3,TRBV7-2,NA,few,CASSFGLGIADTQYF,TGTGCCAGCAGCTTCGGATTGGGAATAGCAGATACGCAGTATTTT
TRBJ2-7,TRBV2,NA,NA,CASRTKHYEQYF,TGTGCCAGCAGGACTAAACACTACGAGCAGTACTTC
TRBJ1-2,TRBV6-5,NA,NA,CATQWAAGYTF,TGTGCCACTCAATGGGCGGCAGGCTACACCTTC
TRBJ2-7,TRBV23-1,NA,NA,CASSHTLYEQYF,TGCGCCAGCAGTCATACCCTCTACGAGCAGTACTTC
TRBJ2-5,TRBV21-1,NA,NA,CASSALPLAVQETQYF,TGTGCCAGCAGCGCCCTCCCCCTAGCGGTACAAGAGACCCAGTACTTC
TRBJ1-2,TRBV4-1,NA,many,CASSPRQGVGYGYTF,TGCGCCAGCAGCCCCCGCCAAGGAGTTGGCTATGGCTACACCTTC
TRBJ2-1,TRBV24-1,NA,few,CATSAGLFFNEQFF,TGTGCCACCAGTGCGGGACTGTTTTTCAATGAGCAGTTCTTC
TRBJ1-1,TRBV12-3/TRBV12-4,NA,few,CAIGWGTEAFF,TGTGCCATAGGATGGGGAACTGAAGCTTTCTTT
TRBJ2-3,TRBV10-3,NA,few,CAIRDSKETDTQYF,TGTGCCATCAGGGACAGCAAGGAAACAGATACGCAGTATTTT
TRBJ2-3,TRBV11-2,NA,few,CASSPIRSTDTQYF,TGTGCCAGCAGCCCCATCCGTAGCACAGATACGCAGTATTTT
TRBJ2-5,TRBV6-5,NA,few,CASRGHAAETQYF,TGTGCCAGCAGAGGACACGCCGCAGAGACCCAGTACTTC
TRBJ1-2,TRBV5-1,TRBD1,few,CASSRTGTGGGYGYTF,TGCGCCAGCAGCCGCACCGGGACAGGGGGCGGATATGGCTACACCTTC
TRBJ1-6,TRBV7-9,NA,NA,CASSLGTPQSPLHF,TGTGCCAGCAGCTTAGGAACACCGCAATCACCCCTCCACTTT
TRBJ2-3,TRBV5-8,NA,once,CASSLVGDPATDTQYF,TGTGCCAGCAGCCTGGTCGGGGACCCGGCCACAGATACGCAGTATTTT
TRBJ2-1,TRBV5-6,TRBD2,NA,CASSSTSGEFTYNEQFF,TGTGCCAGCAGCTCGACTAGCGGGGAGTTTACATACAATGAGCAGTTCTTC
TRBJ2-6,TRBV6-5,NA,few,CASSQQGTGANVLTF,TGTGCCAGCAGTCAGCAGGGGACAGGGGCCAACGTCCTGACTTTC
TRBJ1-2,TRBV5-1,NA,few,CASSPPTVNYGYTF,TGCGCCAGCAGCCCACCGACGGTCAACTATGGCTACACCTTC
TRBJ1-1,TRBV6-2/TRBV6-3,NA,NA,CASSPLYTEAFF,TGTGCCTCCTCCCCCTTGTACACTGAAGCTTTCTTT
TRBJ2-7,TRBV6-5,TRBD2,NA,CASRSRRGGSYEQYF,TGTGCCAGCAGATCCCGACGCGGGGGTTCCTACGAGCAGTACTTC
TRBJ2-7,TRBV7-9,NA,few,CASSSQLGEQYF,TGTGCCAGCAGCTCCCAGCTTGGGGAGCAGTACTTC
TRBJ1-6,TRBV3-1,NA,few,CASSQGGKDSPLHF,TGTGCCAGCAGCCAGGGCGGCAAGGACTCACCCCTCCACTTT
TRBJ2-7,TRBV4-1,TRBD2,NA,CASSQALRGANTEQYF,TGCGCCAGCAGCCAAGCCCTGCGGGGGGCAAATACAGAGCAGTACTTC
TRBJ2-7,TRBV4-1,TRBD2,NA,CASSQENFGRRYEQYF,TGCGCCAGCAGCCAAGAAAATTTCGGGAGGCGGTACGAGCAGTACTTC
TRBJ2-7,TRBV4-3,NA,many,CASSQGLDSTYEQYF,TGCGCCAGCAGCCAAGGGCTCGACAGTACCTACGAGCAGTACTTC
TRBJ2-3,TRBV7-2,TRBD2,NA,CASSFAPGLAGMDTQYF,TGTGCCAGCAGCTTCGCCCCCGGACTAGCGGGGATGGATACGCAGTATTTT
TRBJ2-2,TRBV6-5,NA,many,CASKLRDFTGELFF,TGTGCCAGCAAACTCAGGGACTTCACCGGGGAGCTGTTTTTT
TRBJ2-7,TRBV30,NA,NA,CAWSVLWRNSYEQYF,TGTGCCTGGAGTGTACTCTGGCGAAACTCCTACGAGCAGTACTTC